What follows describes a single TCR beta chain. CDR1 is SGHTA, CDR2 FQGNSA, per germline. Trimming removed 1 base from V and 6 bases from J, with 7 bases in between. The CDR3 spans 12 residues. TCRdb's copy holds only in-frame clones and misses some; the assay was immunoSEQ multiplex PCR. The sample consists of about 14,000 clones, less than 90% of them appearing once. The entry originates in a study of OX40 agonist ivuxolimab in advanced cancers. The TCR comes from an adult with an advanced solid tumor such as melanoma, head and neck, liver or kidney cancer. Material: CD4+ or CD8+ T cells sorted from blood, obtained in a trial of the OX40 agonist ivuxolimab. The chain couples TRBV7-2 to TRBJ2-7; D is undetermined. The CDR3 DNA is TGTGCCAGCAGCTTAGGTGGTGGCGAGCAGTACTTC. Amino acids: CASSLGGGEQYF.